The clone carrying this T cell receptor (beta chain) appeared once. This CDR3 region has 16 residues. Germline lookup yields CDR1 LNHNV and CDR2 YYDKDF (reference sequence). V lost 1 base, J lost 8 bases, and 7 bases stayed unmatched. In the authors' methods: Using reference gene primer amplification, nucleated cell counts were estimated. The protocol was immunoSEQ multiplex PCR, while the TCRdb copy is restricted to in-frame clones and leaves out a portion. V and J calls and clone size come straight from that table; D and trimming were deduced from the DNA. Of a few hundred thousand clones listed, around 83% were seen once; the top ten hold roughly 1.1%. The data derive from a study of blood T cell repertoires in COVID-19. Study background: Spain, Italy and the United States supplied samples that represented acute and convalescent COVID-19. PBMCs, B-cell-depleted T cells, or T cells provided the cDNA or gDNA that made up the material.

The sequenced sample was peripheral blood. The TCR comes from a woman between 45 and 65 years old with acute or convalescent COVID-19. V is TRBV15 and J is TRBJ2-1; the match to TRBD2 covers 11 bases. CDR3: CATSRGLAGLRYEQFF. Written as DNA, the CDR3 is TGTGCCACCAGCAGAGGACTAGCGGGATTGAGGTATGAGCAGTTCTTC.